The rows below give T cell receptor beta chains drawn from one sample of a study of T cells in Graves' hyperthyroidism and ophthalmopathy. TCRdb re-called the multiplex PCR reads with MiXCR, one entry per CDR3 protein. The sample includes some 360,000 distinct CDR3 sequences, roughly 20% seen only once; the top ten take around a sixth. Material: blood. The receptors originated from a woman between 35 and 50 years old with Graves' ophthalmopathy. CDR3s leave out the opening cysteine and the closing phenylalanine or tryptophan. The D gene is left open where the match is weak. Size is omitted from some rows. Given values are once, few, many or a class for expanded clones.

cdr3_length	d_call	v_call	j_call	clone_size	cdr3_aa
10	NA	TRBV6-5	TRBJ2-7	NA	AGSYSGDEQY
12	NA	TRBV28	TRBJ2-7	many	ASRPRVVSYEQY
12	TRBD1	TRBV5-1	TRBJ2-7	few	ASSQDRGQYEQY
12	TRBD2	TRBV7-6	TRBJ2-5	NA	ASGRAGGRKTQY
11	NA	TRBV10-1	TRBJ2-4	NA	ASSVSAKNIQY
13	NA	TRBV6-1	TRBJ1-1	NA	ASSESGSWNTEAF
11	NA	TRBV6-5	TRBJ2-7	NA	ASSYSPSREQY
16	NA	TRBV19	TRBJ1-2	many	ASSIRAGSRALYYGYT
13	NA	TRBV6-1	TRBJ2-7	many	ASSPPTGRSYEQY
15	NA	TRBV27	TRBJ2-2	many	ASSFAGPPRSTGELF
14	TRBD2	TRBV27	TRBJ2-7	many	ASSLSRGRASYEQY
9	NA	TRBV7-2	TRBJ1-5	NA	ASSRNQPQH
10	NA	TRBV29-1	TRBJ2-7	many	SYRDTTYEQY
11	NA	TRBV11-2	TRBJ2-7	many	ASSLRLEYEQY
12	TRBD1	TRBV24-1	TRBJ1-1	many	ATSDLQGPFGAF
12	NA	TRBV6-1	TRBJ1-6	many	ASSQGGDNSPLH
13	NA	TRBV4-2	TRBJ2-7	many	ASSRIKDTLGEQY
10	NA	TRBV2	TRBJ1-5	many	ASGGVSQPQH
12	TRBD1	TRBV6-1	TRBJ1-5	NA	ASIGTGVNQPQH
12	NA	TRBV28	TRBJ2-2	many	ASSFADNTGELF
10	NA	TRBV27	TRBJ1-1	many	ASSRSGTEAF
10	TRBD1	TRBV12-3/TRBV12-4	TRBJ1-3	NA	ASNRGENTIY
13	TRBD1	TRBV19	TRBJ1-5	many	ASRPKDRGYQPQH
13	TRBD1	TRBV27	TRBJ2-7	many	ASSSSGTGENEQY
11	NA	TRBV27	TRBJ1-2	many	ASSRTFGYGYT
14	TRBD1	TRBV20-1	TRBJ2-7	many	SARIQKGQVNYEQY
13	TRBD1	TRBV7-9	TRBJ1-1	many	ASSTTGTGNTEAF
11	NA	TRBV12-3/TRBV12-4	TRBJ1-1	NA	ASSDGCFGSAF
15	TRBD1	TRBV19	TRBJ1-5	many	ASSTLTGGASPQPQH
11	NA	TRBV28	TRBJ2-5	many	ASSFLGAETQY
12	NA	TRBV10-3	TRBJ2-2	NA	AIGRGSPTGELF
10	NA	TRBV29-1	TRBJ2-7	many	SVVGSAYERY
11	NA	TRBV30	TRBJ1-1	many	AWSVWQNTEAF
14	TRBD1	TRBV4-1	TRBJ2-7	many	ASSQALGTGVYEQY
10	NA	TRBV12-3/TRBV12-4	TRBJ1-1	many	ASSSDLGEAF
12	NA	TRBV18	TRBJ1-5	many	ASSPGEGNQPQH
14	NA	TRBV10-3	TRBJ2-2	many	AISESTGANTGELV
15	NA	TRBV15	TRBJ1-2	NA	ATSRVRRAGGMSGYT
10	NA	TRBV28	TRBJ2-2	NA	ASSDSDGELF
11	NA	TRBV5-8	TRBJ1-2	many	ASSAKTGYGYT
10	NA	TRBV28	TRBJ1-1	many	ASKIRNTEAF